Below, one T cell receptor (beta chain) is given with its context. Its target is unknown. The data are from a study of cytomegalovirus exposure and HLA in healthy donors. The PCR had 60 Vbeta and 13 Jbeta primers. Using immunoSEQ multiplex PCR, the repertoire was profiled, and TCRdb retains in-frame clones only, with some absent. This sample has approximately 110,000 clones, with around 81% found just once. Findings and limits, study-wide: As a later analysis revealed, the rate of TCR association differed by HLA locus, with DRB1 most and HLA-C fewest. Reports showed the classifier diagnosing cytomegalovirus status with high specificity and sensitivity. Later analysis demonstrated an association between a missense DCLRE1C variant and TCR beta V- and J-gene trimming. In a later analysis, HLA-associated TCR beta chains were more clonally expanded than equally common others.

The germline V gene has CDR1 SQVTM and CDR2 ANQGSEA. CDR3 length: 14 residues. V lost 4 bases to trimming and J lost 8 bases; unmatched junction nucleotides: 13. This rearrangement joins TRBV29-1 to TRBJ1-2; 7 bases are a match to TRBD1. The sequencing input was PBMCs. The sequence came from a woman aged 30 to 39 in good health and CMV-seronegative. CDR3 DNA sequence: TGCAGCGTTGGCGCCGGGACAGACGACCTCGGCTACACCTTC. Encoded protein: CSVGAGTDDLGYTF.